These 18 T cell receptor beta chains were sequenced from one sample in a study of T cell responses to AZD1222 COVID-19 vaccine. The assay was immunoSEQ multiplex PCR, and TCRdb's table has in-frame clones only and misses some. The table lists about 100,000 clones, around 90% of them singletons, with 5.5% to 8% in the top ten. The sequencing here drew on peripheral blood, taken on day 0 of AZD1222 vaccination. These receptors all come from an adult in good health.

This clone was recorded only once. The CDR3 reads CATRRTGGHQPQHF. CDR3 in DNA: TGTGCCACCAGACGGACAGGGGGCCATCAGCCCCAGCATTTT. The rearrangement uses TRBV15 and TRBJ1-5; 11 bases fit TRBD1. The CDR3 totals 14 residues. Germline trimming cut 6 bases from V and 5 bases from J; bases unmatched to any gene: 3. The germline gives CDR1 LNHNV, CDR2 YYDKDF (reference sequence).

This clone came up once. The genes are TRBV4-2 and TRBJ2-1, with 9 bases fitting TRBD1. The CDR3 is 16 residues long. V lost 4 bases, J lost 6 bases, and 10 bases stayed unmatched. CDR1 and CDR2 from the germline V gene are LGHNA and YNFKEQ. The CDR3 DNA reads as TGTGCCAGCAGCCTTAGGACAGGGGCTAGGGTCAATGAGCAGTTCTTC. Translating gives CASSLRTGARVNEQFF.

This clone came up a few times. This chain connects TRBV7-3 to TRBJ2-1, with TRBD2 matching over 13 bases. V dropped 2 bases and J dropped 5; count of bases not matched to a gene: 0. This CDR3 contains 15 residues. In germline, CDR1 is SGHTA, CDR2 FQGTGA. CDR3 loop: CASSLGLAGDNEQFF. The CDR3 DNA sequence: TGTGCCAGCAGCTTAGGACTAGCGGGAGACAATGAGCAGTTCTTC.

The chain carries TRBV6-5 and TRBJ1-5; D call uncertain. Trimming shortened V by 6 bases and J by 9 bases, and 21 bases separated the two germline ends. This CDR3 contains 15 residues. CDR1 is MNHEY, CDR2 SVGAGI, per germline. CDR3 sequence: CASSYSVSSIGPQHF. The CDR3 coding sequence is TGTGCCAGCAGCTACAGCGTGAGTTCGATCGGGCCCCAGCATTTT.

The chain joins TRBV5-1 to TRBJ2-3; 12 bases are a match to TRBD2. The J segment lost 4 bases and the V segment lost 4 bases, leaving 7 bases of the junction unmatched. The germline gives CDR1 SGHRS, CDR2 YFSETQ. CDR3 length: 16 amino acids. DNA of the CDR3: TGCGCCAGCAGCGCCTCACTAGCGGGAGGAGCAGATACGCAGTATTTT. Translated, it gives CASSASLAGGADTQYF.

The rearrangement joins TRBV18 to TRBJ2-1; 11 positions agree with TRBD2. The germline CDR1 and CDR2 sequences are KGHSH and LQKENI. J gave up 9 bases and V 0 bases, and 7 bases lay outside the gene matches. The CDR3 extends over 16 amino acids. In nucleotides, the CDR3 is TGTGCCAGCTCACCACCTACTAGCGGGAGCGGCGGTGAGCAGTTCTTC. Translating it yields CASSPPTSGSGGEQFF.

The chain uses TRBV6-5 and TRBJ2-5, with 8 bases fitting TRBD1. Germline V gene sequence: CDR1 MNHEY, CDR2 SVGAGI. The CDR3 sequence is 16 residues long. The V segment lost 0 bases and the J segment 4 bases; nucleotides outside the gene matches: 7. The CDR3, as DNA: TGTGCCAGCAGTTACTCCAGACAGGGGAGAGGAGAGACCCAGTACTTC. This gives the protein CASSYSRQGRGETQYF.

The V call is TRBV7-2, the J call TRBJ1-6, with TRBD1 matching 7 bases. V lost 3 bases, J lost 5 bases, and 7 bases stayed unmatched. This CDR3 contains 16 residues. From germline, CDR1 is SGHTA and CDR2 FQGNSA. The CDR3 here is CASSFPPGGNNSPLHF. CDR3 bases: TGTGCCAGCAGCTTTCCCCCAGGGGGAAATAATTCACCCCTCCACTTT. The full variable domain, completed using reference TRBV7-2 and TRBJ1-6, is GAGVSQSPSNKVTEKGKDVELRCDPISGHTALYWYRQSLGQGLEFLIYFQGNSAPDKSGLPSDRFSAERTGGSVSTLTIQRTQQEDSAVYLCASSFPPGGNNSPLHFGNGTRLTVT.

The rearrangement links TRBV28 to TRBJ2-1; possible D gene TRBD1, 5 bases. Deletions cut 10 bases from V and 2 bases from J, with 15 bases between. Germline V CDR1 and CDR2: MDHEN, SYDVKM. The CDR3 runs to 14 residues. CDR3 in amino acids: CATWQGRTYNEQFF. Here the CDR3 DNA reads TGTGCCACCTGGCAGGGCAGGACCTACAATGAGCAGTTCTTC.

This clone has only one observation. The rearrangement links TRBV6-1 to TRBJ1-1, with TRBD1 identical over 7 bases. The CDR3 has 12 residues. Looked up from germline, CDR1 is MNHNS and CDR2 is SASEGT. J gave up 11 bases and V 1 base, and 4 bases lay outside the gene matches. CDR3 bases: TGTGCCAGCAGTGAAGAGGGACAGAGGGCTTTCTTT. This gives the protein CASSEEGQRAFF.

The chain combines TRBV29-1 with TRBJ2-7; D remains ambiguous. The CDR3 totals 13 residues. The germline CDR1 and CDR2 sequences are SQVTM and ANQGSEA. Trimming took off 3 bases at V and 1 base at J, with 10 bases between the two ends. CDR3 sequence: CSVEYPGSYEQYF. CDR3 DNA: TGCAGCGTTGAGTATCCCGGGTCCTACGAGCAGTACTTC.

This chain links TRBV4-3 with TRBJ1-1; D unclear. Germline V lookup: CDR1 LGHNA, CDR2 YSLEER. With 1 base removed from V and 0 bases from J, the gap between germline ends came to 9 bases. The CDR3 has 15 amino acids. Written as DNA, the CDR3 is TGCGCCAGCAGCCAAGTGCGGGGAGTGAACACTGAAGCTTTCTTT. Its translation: CASSQVRGVNTEAFF.

V is TRBV19 and J is TRBJ2-7; 10 bases map to TRBD2. The germline V gene encodes CDR1 LNHDA and CDR2 SQIVND (reference sequence). This CDR3 region has 17 residues. With 0 bases clipped from V and 1 base from J, the junction kept 6 bases outside the gene matches. CDR3 nucleotide sequence: TGTGCCAGTAGTATAGATTCGCTAGCGGGAGCATCCTACGAGCAGTACTTC. Protein sequence: CASSIDSLAGASYEQYF.

The CDR3 is CASSALTGFGQPQHF. CDR3 DNA: TGTGCCAGCAGTGCTTTGACAGGGTTCGGGCAGCCCCAGCATTTT. The J gene is TRBJ1-5, the V gene TRBV28; 7 nucleotides align to TRBD1. With V trimmed by 5 bases and J by 7 bases, 11 bases remained unmatched. This CDR3 is built from 15 residues. CDR1 is MDHEN, CDR2 SYDVKM, per germline.

This chain joins TRBV7-9 and TRBJ2-1, with D uncertain. Between the trimmed V and J ends, which lost 3 bases and 6 bases, there was a span of 15 bases. CDR1 SEHNR and CDR2 FQNEAQ come from the germline V gene (reference sequence). CDR3 size: 15 residues. The CDR3 reads CASSFLIPSPNEQFF. CDR3 coding DNA: TGTGCCAGCAGCTTTTTAATCCCTTCCCCCAATGAGCAGTTCTTC.

The V and J genes are TRBV5-1 and TRBJ2-7; D might be TRBD1 (6 bases). Germline V lookup: CDR1 SGHRS, CDR2 YFSETQ. CDR3 length equals 14 residues. The V end lost 2 bases, the J end lost 2 bases, and 11 bases lay between the germline ends. The CDR3 nucleotides are TGCGCCAGCAGCTTCGTACCAGGGGCCTACGAGCAGTACTTC. The encoded protein is CASSFVPGAYEQYF.

V gene TRBV5-1 combines with J gene TRBJ2-7; no definite D call. V lost 2 bases to trimming and J lost 3 bases, with 6 bases between them. The germline V gene has CDR1 SGHRS and CDR2 YFSETQ. The CDR3 runs 12 residues. The CDR3 reads CASSFSSYEQYF. Written as DNA, the CDR3 is TGCGCCAGCAGCTTCTCCAGCTACGAGCAGTACTTC.

This rearrangement joins TRBV6-6 to TRBJ2-5; D perhaps matches TRBD2 (5 bases). The V and J ends lost 7 bases and 5 bases respectively, with 8 bases between them. The CDR3 runs to 11 residues. Per the germline V gene, CDR1 is MNHNY and CDR2 is SVGAGI (reference sequence). The CDR3 nucleotides are TGTGCCAGCACCAAGCGGGAGACCCAGTACTTC. Translating gives CASTKRETQYF.